This entry lists 9 T cell receptor beta chains sequenced from one sample in a study of OX40 agonist ivuxolimab in advanced cancers. Sequencing used immunoSEQ multiplex PCR; TCRdb keeps in-frame clones, though not all of them. In the table there are about 74,000 clones, 84% of which are singletons. The source was CD4+ or CD8+ T cells sorted from blood, collected in a trial of the OX40 agonist ivuxolimab. Source of these receptors: an adult with an advanced solid tumor such as melanoma, head and neck, liver or kidney cancer.

V gene TRBV4-1 combines with J gene TRBJ2-7; D is unresolved. The germline CDR1 and CDR2 sequences are MGHRA and YSYEKL. V shed 1 base and J shed 0 bases, with 4 bases lying between them. The CDR3 totals 13 residues. The CDR3 DNA follows: TGCGCCAGCAGCCAAGCGGGCTCCTACGAGCAGTACTTC. This gives the protein CASSQAGSYEQYF.

The CDR3 coding sequence is TGCAGCGTGTGCACCGGGACAGTTAATGAAAAACTGTTTTTT. It translates to CSVCTGTVNEKLFF. V is TRBV29-1 and J is TRBJ1-4; 7 positions match TRBD1. The CDR3 totals 14 residues. With V trimmed by 6 bases and J by 4 bases, 8 bases remained unmatched. Per the germline V gene, CDR1 is SQVTM and CDR2 is ANQGSEA.

The chain has TRBV27 and TRBJ1-2; a possible D gene is TRBD1 (6 bases). Germline CDR1 reads MNHEY; CDR2 reads SMNVEV (reference sequence). V was trimmed by 7 bases and J by 6 bases, leaving 18 bases between them. The length of the CDR3 is 14 residues. The CDR3 DNA reads as TGTGCCAGCAAACTACAGGGTCCCTCGAATGGCTACACCTTC. It translates to CASKLQGPSNGYTF.

The rearrangement uses TRBV7-3 and TRBJ2-1; 10 nucleotides match TRBD1. Germline CDR1 is SGHTA and CDR2 is FQGTGA. The trim removed 5 bases at V and 10 bases at J, leaving 5 bases unmatched. The CDR3 length is 13 residues. In nucleotides, the CDR3 is TGTGCCAGCAGCCTCTCGGACAGGGGGGAGCAGTTCTTC. Translated: CASSLSDRGEQFF.

The chain uses TRBV21-1 and TRBJ2-7. TRBV21-1 is a known pseudogene. The CDR3 covers 13 residues. In DNA, the CDR3 is TGTGCCAGCAGACCCCTAGGGGAGTACGAGCAGTACGTC. This encodes CASRPLGEYEQYV.

This clone was observed once. This sequence joins TRBV7-3 and TRBJ2-2; 8 positions match TRBD1. CDR1 SGHTA and CDR2 FQGTGA come from the germline V gene. CDR3 length: 15 amino acids. With V trimmed by 5 bases and J by 7 bases, 9 bases remained unmatched. DNA of the CDR3: TGTGCCAGCAGCGTTTCAGGGGGCGTTTACGGGGAGCTGTTTTTT. Its translation is CASSVSGGVYGELFF.

This chain uses TRBV6-5 with TRBJ2-5; D is uncertain. Trimming took 0 bases from V and 2 from J, leaving 10 bases between them. CDR3 length: 15 amino acids. CDR1 and CDR2 from the germline V gene are MNHEY and SVGAGI. In DNA, the CDR3 is TGTGCCAGCAGTTACTCGACGGGCCCACAAGAGACCCAGTACTTC. It yields the protein CASSYSTGPQETQYF.

Here the CDR3 DNA reads TGTGCCAGCAGTTCTGCTTATAGGGAACCTACCTACGAGCAGTACTTC. Protein product: CASSSAYREPTYEQYF. J is TRBJ2-7 and V is TRBV28; D is ambiguous. Germline V lookup: CDR1 MDHEN, CDR2 SYDVKM. The CDR3 totals 16 residues. The V gene lost 4 bases and the J gene lost 2 bases, with 18 bases spanning the gap.

V usage is TRBV4-3 and J usage is TRBJ2-3; either TRBD1 or TRBD2 may supply D (5 bases each). The CDR3 sequence is 15 residues long. Germline values: CDR1 LGHNA, CDR2 YSLEER. Trimming removed 4 bases from V and 2 bases from J, with 13 bases in between. CDR3 coding DNA: TGCGCCAGCAGCCGAGGGACCTTGGACACAGATACGCAGTATTTT. The encoded protein is CASSRGTLDTDTQYF.